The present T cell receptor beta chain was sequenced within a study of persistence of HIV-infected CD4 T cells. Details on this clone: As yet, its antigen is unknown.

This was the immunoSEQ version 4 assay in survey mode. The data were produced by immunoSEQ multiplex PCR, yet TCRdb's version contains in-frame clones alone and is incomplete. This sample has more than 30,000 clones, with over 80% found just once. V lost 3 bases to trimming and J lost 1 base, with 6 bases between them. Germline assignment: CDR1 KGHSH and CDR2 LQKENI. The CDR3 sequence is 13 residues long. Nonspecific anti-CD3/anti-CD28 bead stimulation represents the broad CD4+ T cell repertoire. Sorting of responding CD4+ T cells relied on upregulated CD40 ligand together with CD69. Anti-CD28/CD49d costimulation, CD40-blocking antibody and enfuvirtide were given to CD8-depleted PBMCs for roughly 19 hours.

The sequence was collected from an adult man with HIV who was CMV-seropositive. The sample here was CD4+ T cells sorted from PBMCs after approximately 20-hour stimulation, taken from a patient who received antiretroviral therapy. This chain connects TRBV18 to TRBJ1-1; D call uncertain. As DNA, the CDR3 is TGTGCCAGCTCACCGAACTGGAACACTGAAGCTTTCTTT. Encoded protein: CASSPNWNTEAFF.